This T cell receptor beta chain was retrieved from a study of CXCR3-negative and CXCR3-positive naive CD8 T cells. Preparation of TRB cDNA libraries relied on 5' RACE carrying UMI labels. TCRdb re-called the 5' RACE reads; every CDR3 protein appears as one record, without DNA. This sample contains about 130,000 distinct CDR3 sequences. Naivety in CD8+ T cells corresponded to a CD45RO-CCR7+CD27+CD95- phenotype. The CDR3 runs to 15 residues. Germline CDR1 and CDR2: SGHTA and FQGNSA. This receptor was taken from a human donor in good health. Some clones in this sample may be carry-over from other donors' samples. This rearrangement joins TRBV7-2 to TRBJ2-3; lacking DNA, the TRBD2 call made by TCRdb goes unchecked. Sequenced material: naive CXCR3- CD8+ T cells from blood. Subset denoted: CD45RO-CCR7+CD27+CD95- naive CD8+ T cells lacking CXCR3 (TNR3-). CDR3 loop: CASSLIAGYTDTQYF.